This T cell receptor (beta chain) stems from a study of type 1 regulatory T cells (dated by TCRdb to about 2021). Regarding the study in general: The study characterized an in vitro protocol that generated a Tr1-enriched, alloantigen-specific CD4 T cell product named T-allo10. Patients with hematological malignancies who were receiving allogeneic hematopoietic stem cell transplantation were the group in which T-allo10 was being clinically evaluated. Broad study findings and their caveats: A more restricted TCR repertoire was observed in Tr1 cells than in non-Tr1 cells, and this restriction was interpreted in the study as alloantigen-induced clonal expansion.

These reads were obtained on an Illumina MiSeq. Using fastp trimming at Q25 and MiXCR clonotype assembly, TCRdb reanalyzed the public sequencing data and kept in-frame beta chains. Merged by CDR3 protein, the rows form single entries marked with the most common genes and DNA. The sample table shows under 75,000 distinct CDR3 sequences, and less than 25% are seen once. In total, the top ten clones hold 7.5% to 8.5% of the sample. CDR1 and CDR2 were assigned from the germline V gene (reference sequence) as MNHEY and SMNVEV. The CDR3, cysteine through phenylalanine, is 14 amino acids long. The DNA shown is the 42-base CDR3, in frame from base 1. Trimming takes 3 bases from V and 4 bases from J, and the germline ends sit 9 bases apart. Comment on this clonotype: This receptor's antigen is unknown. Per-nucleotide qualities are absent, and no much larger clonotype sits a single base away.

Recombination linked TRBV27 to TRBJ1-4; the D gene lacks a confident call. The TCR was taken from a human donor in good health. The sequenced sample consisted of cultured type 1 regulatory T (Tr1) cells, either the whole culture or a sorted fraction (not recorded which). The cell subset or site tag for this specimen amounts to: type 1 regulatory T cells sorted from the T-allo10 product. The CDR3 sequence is CASSLGGYNEKLFF. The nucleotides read TGTGCCAGCAGTTTGGGCGGTTATAATGAAAAACTGTTTTTT.